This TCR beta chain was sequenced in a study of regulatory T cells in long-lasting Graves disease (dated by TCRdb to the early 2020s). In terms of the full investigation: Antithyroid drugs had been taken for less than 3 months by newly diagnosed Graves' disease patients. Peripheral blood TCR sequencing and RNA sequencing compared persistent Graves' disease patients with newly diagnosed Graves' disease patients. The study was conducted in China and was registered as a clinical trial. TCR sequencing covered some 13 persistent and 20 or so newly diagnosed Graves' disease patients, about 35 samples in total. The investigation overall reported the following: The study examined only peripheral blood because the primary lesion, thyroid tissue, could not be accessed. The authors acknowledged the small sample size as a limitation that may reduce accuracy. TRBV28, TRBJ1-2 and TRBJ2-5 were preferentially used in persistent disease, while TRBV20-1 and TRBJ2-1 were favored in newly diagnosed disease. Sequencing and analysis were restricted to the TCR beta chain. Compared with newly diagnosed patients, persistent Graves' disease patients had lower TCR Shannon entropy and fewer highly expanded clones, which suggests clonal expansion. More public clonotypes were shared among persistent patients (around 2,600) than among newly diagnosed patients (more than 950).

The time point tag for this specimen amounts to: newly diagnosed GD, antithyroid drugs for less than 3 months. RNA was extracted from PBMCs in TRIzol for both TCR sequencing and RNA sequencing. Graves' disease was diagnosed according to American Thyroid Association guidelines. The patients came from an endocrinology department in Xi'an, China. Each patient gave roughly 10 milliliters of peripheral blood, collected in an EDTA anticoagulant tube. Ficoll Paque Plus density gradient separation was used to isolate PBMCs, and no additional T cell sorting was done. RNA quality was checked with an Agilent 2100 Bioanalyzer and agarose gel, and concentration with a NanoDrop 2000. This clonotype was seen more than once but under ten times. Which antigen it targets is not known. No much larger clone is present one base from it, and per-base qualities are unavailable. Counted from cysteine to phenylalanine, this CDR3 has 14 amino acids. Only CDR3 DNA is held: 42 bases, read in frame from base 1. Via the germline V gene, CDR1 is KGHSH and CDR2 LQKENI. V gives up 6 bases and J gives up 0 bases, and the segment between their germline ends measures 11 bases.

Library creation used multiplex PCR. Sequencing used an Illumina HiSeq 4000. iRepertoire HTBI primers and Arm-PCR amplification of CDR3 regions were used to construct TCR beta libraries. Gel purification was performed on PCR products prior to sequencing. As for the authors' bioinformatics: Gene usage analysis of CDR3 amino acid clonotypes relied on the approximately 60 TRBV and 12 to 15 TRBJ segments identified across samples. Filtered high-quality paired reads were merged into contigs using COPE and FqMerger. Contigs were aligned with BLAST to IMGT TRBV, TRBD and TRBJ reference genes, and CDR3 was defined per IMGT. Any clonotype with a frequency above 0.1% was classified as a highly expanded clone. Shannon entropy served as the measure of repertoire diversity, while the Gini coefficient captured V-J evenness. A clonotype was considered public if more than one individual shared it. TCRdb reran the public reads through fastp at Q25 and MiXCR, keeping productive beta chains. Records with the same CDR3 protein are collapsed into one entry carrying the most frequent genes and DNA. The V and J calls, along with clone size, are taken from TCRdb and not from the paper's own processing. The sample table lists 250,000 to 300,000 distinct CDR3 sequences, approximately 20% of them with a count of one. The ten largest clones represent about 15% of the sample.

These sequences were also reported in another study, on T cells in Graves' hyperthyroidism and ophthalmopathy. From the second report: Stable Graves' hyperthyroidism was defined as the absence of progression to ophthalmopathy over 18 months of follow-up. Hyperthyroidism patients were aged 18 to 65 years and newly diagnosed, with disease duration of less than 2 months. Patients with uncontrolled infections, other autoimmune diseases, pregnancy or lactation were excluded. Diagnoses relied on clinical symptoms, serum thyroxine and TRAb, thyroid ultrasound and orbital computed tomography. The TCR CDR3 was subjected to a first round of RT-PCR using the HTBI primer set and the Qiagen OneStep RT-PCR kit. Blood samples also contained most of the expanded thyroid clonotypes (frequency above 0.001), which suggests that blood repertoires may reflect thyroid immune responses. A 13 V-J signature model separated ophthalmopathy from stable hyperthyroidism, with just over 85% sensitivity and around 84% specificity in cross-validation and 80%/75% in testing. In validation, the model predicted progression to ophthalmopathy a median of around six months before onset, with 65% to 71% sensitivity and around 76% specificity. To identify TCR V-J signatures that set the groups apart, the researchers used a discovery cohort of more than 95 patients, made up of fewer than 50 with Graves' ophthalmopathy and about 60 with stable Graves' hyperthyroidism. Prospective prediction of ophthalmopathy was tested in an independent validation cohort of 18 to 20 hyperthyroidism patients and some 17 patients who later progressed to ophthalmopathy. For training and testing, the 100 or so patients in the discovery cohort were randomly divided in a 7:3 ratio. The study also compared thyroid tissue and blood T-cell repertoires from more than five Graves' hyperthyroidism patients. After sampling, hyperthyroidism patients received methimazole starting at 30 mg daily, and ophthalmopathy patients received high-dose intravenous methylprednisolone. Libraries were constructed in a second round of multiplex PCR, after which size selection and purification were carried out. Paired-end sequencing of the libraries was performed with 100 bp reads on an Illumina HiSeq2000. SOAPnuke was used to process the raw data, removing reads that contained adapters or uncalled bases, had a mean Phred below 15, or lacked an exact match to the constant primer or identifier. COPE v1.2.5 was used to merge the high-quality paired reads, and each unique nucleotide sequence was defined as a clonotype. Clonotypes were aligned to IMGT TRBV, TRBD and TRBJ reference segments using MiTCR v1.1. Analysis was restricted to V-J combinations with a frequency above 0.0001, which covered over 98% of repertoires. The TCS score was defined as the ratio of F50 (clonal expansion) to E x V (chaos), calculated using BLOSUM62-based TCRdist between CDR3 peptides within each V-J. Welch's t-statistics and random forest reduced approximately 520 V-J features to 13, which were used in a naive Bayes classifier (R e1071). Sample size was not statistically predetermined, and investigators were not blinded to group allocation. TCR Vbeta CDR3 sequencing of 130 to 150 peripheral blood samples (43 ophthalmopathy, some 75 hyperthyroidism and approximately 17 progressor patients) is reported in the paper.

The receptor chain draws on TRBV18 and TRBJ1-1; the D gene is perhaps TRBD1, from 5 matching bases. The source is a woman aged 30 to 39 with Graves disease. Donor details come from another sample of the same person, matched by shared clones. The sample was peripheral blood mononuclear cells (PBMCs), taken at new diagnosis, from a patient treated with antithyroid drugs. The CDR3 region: CASSPDRMNTEAFF. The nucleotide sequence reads TGTGCCAGCTCGCCAGACAGAATGAACACTGAAGCTTTCTTT.